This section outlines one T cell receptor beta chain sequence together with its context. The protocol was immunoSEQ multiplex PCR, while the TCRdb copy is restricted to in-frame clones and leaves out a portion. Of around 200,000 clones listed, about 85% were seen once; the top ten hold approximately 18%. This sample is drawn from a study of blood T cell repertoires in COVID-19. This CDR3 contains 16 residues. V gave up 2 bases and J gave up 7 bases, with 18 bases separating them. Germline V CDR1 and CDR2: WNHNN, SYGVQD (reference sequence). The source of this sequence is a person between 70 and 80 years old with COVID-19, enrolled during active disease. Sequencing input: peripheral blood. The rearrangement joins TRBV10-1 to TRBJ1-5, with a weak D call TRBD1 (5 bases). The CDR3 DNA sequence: TGCGCCAGCAGTGAGCTTCACGCTGGGGGAGGCCAGCCCCAGCATTTT. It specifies CASSELHAGGGQPQHF.